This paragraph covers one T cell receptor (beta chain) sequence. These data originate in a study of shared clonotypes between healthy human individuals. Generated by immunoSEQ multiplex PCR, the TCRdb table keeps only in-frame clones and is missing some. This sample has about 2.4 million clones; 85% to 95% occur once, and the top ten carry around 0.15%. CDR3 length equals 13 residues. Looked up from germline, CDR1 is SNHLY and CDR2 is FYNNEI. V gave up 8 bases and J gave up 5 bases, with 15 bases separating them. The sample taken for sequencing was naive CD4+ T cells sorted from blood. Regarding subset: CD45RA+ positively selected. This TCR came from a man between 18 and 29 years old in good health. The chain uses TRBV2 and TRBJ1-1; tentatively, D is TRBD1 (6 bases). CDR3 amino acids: CASRRDTGTEAFF. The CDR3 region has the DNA TGTGCCAGCCGACGGGACACAGGGACTGAAGCTTTCTTT.